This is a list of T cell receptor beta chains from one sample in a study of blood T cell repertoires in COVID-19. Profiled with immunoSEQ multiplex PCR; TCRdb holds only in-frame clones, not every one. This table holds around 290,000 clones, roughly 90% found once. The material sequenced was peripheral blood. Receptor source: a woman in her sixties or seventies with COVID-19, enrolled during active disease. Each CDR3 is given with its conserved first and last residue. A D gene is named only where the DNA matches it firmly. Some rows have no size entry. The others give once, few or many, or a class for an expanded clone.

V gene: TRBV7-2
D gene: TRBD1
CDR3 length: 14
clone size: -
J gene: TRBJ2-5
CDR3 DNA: TGTGCCAGCAGCTGGCCGGGACAGCAAGAGACCCAGTACTTC
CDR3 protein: CASSWPGQQETQYF

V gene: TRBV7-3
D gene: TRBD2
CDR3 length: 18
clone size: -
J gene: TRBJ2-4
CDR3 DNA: TGTGCCAGCAGCTTAGGACAGAGGCAGGGACTAGCTAAAAACATTCAGTACTTC
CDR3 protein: CASSLGQRQGLAKNIQYF

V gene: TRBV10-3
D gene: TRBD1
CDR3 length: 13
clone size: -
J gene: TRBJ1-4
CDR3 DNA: TGTGCCACCCAGACAGGGGATAATGAAAAACTGTTTTTT
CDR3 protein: CATQTGDNEKLFF

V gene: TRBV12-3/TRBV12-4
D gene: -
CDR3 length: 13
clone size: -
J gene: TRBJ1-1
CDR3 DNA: TGTGCCAGCACTATACAGGGGAACACTGAAGCTTTCTTT
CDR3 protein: CASTIQGNTEAFF

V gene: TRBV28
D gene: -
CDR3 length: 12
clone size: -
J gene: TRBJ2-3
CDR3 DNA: TGTGCCAGCAGTTCTTTTCCAGATACGCAGTATTTT
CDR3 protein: CASSSFPDTQYF

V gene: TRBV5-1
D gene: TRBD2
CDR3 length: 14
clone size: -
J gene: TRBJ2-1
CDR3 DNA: TGCGCCAGCAGCTCCGGGACTAGCCCGCTTCGGCAGTTCTTC
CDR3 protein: CASSSGTSPLRQFF

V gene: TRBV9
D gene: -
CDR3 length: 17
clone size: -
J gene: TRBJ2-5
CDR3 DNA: TGTGCCAGCAGCCGACGAACGGGACGGGAGAAGCAAGAGACCCAGTACTTC
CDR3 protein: CASSRRTGREKQETQYF

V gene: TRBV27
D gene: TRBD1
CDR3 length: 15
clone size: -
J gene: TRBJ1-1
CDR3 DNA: TGTGCCAGCAGTCACTCCGGGACAGGGGGCACTGAAGCTTTCTTT
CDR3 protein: CASSHSGTGGTEAFF

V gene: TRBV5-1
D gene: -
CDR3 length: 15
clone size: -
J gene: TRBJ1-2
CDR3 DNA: TGCGCCAGCAGCTTTCGGGGGTTTTATAGCGATGGCTACACCTTC
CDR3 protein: CASSFRGFYSDGYTF

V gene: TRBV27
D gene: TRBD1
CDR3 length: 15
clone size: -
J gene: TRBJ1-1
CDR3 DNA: TGTGCCAGCAGCCCATCGGGACAGGCTAACACTGAAGCTTTCTTT
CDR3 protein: CASSPSGQANTEAFF

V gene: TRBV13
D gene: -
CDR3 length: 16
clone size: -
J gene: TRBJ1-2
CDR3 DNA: TGTGCCAGCAGCTTTCAGCGGGACATGATGATCTATGGCTACACCTTC
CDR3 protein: CASSFQRDMMIYGYTF

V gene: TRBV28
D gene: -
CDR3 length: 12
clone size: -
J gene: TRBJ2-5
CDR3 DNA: TGTGCCAGCAGCCCGGGGGACGAGACCCAGTACTTC
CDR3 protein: CASSPGDETQYF

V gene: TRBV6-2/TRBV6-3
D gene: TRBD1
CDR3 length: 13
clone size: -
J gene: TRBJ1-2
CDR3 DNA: TGTGCCAGCAGTCCCGGGACAGGTCCTGGCTACACCTTC
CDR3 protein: CASSPGTGPGYTF

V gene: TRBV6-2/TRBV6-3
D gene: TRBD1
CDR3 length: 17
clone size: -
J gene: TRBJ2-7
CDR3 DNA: TGTGCCAGCAGTTACACCAAGGGGGCGCCGAGTCTCCACGAGCAGTACTTC
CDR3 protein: CASSYTKGAPSLHEQYF

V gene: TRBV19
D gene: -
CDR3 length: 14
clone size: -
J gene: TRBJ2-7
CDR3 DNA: TGTGCCAGTAGTCCGCCTAGTCTTTACTACGAGCAGTACTTC
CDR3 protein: CASSPPSLYYEQYF

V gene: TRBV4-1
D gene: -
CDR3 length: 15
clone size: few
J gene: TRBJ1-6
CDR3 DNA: TGCGCCAGCAGCCAGGGCAGTCTCCATAATTCACCCCTCCACTTT
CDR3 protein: CASSQGSLHNSPLHF

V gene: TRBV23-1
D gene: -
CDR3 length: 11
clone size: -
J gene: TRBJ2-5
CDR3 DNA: TGCGCCAGCAGACGAGACAGGACCCAGTACTTC
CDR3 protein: CASRRDRTQYF

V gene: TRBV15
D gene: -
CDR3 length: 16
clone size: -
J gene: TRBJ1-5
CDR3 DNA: TGTGCCACCAGCAGGGAACTTTCGGGGATCAATCAGCCCCAGCATTTT
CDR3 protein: CATSRELSGINQPQHF

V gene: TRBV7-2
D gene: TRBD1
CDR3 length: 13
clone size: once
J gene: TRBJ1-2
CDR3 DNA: TGTGCCAGCAGCTACCGGACAGGGGAAGGCTACACCTTC
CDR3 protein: CASSYRTGEGYTF

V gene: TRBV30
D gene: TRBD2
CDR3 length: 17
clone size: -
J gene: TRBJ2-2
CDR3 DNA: TGTGCCTGGAGTTCACGTAGCGGGGGGCCGGCTACCGGGGAGCTGTTTTTT
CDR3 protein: CAWSSRSGGPATGELFF

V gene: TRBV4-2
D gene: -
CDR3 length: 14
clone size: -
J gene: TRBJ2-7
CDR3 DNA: TGTGCCAGCAGCCAAGAGAGGTGGACCTACGAGCAGTACTTC
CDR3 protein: CASSQERWTYEQYF

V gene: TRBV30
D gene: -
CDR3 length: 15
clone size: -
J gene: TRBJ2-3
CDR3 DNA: TGTGCCTGGAGTGTAAGACTAGATGGGCCCGATACGCAGTATTTT
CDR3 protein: CAWSVRLDGPDTQYF

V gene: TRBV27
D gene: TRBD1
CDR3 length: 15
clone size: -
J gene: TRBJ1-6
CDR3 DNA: TGTGCCAGCAGTTTATCCCAGGGGGGCAATTCACCCCTCCACTTT
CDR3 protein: CASSLSQGGNSPLHF

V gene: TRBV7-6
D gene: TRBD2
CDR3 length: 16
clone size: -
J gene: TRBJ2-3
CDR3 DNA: TGTGCCAGCAGCTTAATCCTAGCGGGGGACCTAGGTACGCAGTATTTT
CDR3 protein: CASSLILAGDLGTQYF

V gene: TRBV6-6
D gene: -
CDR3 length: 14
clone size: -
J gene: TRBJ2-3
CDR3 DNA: TGTGCCAGCACGAAGGGGGGGGCCACAGATACGCAGTATTTT
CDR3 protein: CASTKGGATDTQYF

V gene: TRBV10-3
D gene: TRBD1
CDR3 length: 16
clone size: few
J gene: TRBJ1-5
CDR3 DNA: TGTGCCATCAGTGAGTCCCCGACAGGGGGATATCAGCCCCAGCATTTT
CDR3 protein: CAISESPTGGYQPQHF

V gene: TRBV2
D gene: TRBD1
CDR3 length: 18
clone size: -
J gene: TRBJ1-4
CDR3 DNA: TGTGCCAGCAGACGAAGACAGGGGCTGATTAGGGCTAATGAAAAACTGTTTTTT
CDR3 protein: CASRRRQGLIRANEKLFF

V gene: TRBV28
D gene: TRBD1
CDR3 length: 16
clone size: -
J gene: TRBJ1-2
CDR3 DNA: TGTGCCAGCAGTTTCGACAGGGAGTCTCCGAACTATGGCTACACCTTC
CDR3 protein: CASSFDRESPNYGYTF

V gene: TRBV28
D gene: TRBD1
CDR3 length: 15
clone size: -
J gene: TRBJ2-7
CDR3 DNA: TGTGCCAGCAGTTACCGGGACAGACCTACCTACGAGCAGTACTTC
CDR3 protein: CASSYRDRPTYEQYF

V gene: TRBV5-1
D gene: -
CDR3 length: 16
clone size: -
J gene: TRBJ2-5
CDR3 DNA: TGCGCCAGCAGTCCCGCCGGGGCGCAGGGGAGAGAGACCCAGTACTTC
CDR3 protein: CASSPAGAQGRETQYF

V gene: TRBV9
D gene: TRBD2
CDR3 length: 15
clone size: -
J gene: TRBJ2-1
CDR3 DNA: TGTGCCAGCAGCTACAGCGGGGGGGCCGATCGTGAGCAGTTCTTC
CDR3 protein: CASSYSGGADREQFF

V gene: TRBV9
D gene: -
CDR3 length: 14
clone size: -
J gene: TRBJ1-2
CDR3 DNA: TGTGCCAGCAGTCCAAACCAGGGTAACTATGGCTACACCTTC
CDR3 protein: CASSPNQGNYGYTF

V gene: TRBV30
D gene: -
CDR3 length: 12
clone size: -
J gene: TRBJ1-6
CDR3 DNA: TGTGCCTGGAGTGTCCAGGGTTCACCCCTCCACTTT
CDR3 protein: CAWSVQGSPLHF

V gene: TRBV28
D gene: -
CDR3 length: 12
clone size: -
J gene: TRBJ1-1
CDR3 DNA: TGTGCCAGCAGTTTAAGGGAGAAGGAAGCTTTCTTT
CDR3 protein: CASSLREKEAFF

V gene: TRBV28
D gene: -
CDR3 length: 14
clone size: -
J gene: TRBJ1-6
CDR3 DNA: TGTGCCAGCAGTTTAAACAGCCCTAATTCACCCCTCCACTTT
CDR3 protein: CASSLNSPNSPLHF

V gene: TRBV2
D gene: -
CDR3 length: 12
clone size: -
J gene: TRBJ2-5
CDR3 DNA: TGTGCCAGCAATCGAGCGTTGGAGACCCAGTACTTC
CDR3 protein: CASNRALETQYF

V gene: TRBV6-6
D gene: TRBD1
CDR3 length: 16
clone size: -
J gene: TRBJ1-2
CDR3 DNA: TGTGCCAGCAGTCGAGACCTGAGGACAGGGATGAATGGCTACACCTTC
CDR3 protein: CASSRDLRTGMNGYTF

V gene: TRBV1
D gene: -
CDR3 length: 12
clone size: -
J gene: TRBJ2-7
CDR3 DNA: TGCACCAGCAGCCAAGATCCCCAGGGGTTGTACTTC
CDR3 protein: CTSSQDPQGLYF

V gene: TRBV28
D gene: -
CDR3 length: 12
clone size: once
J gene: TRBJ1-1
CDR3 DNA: TGTGCCAGCAGTTCTTTTTTAACTGAAGCTTTCTTT
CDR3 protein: CASSSFLTEAFF

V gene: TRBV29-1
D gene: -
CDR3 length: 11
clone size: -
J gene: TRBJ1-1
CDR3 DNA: TGCAGCGAACAGGATAAAGGTGAAGCTTTCTTT
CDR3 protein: CSEQDKGEAFF

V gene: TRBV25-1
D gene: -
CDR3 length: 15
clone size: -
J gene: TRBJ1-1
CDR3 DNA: TGTGCCAGCAGTGCATTCCCCAGGGATAACACTGAAGCTTTCTTT
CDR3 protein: CASSAFPRDNTEAFF

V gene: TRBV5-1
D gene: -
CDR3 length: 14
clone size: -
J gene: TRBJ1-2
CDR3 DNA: TGCGCCAGCAGCTTAGGCGGGGGACGGAATGGCTACACCTTC
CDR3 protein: CASSLGGGRNGYTF

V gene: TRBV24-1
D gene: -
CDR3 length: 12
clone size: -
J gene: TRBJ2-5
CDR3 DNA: TGTGCCACACAGGGAAGGGGAGAGACCCAGTACTTC
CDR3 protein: CATQGRGETQYF

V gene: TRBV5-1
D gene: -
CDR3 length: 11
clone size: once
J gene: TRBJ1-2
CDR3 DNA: TGCGCCAGCAGCAACAGGGATGGCTACACCTTC
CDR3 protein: CASSNRDGYTF

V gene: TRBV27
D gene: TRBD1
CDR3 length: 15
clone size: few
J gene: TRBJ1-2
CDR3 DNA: TGTGCCAGCAGTCCCCCGGGAGGGGGCTATGGTGGCTACACCTTC
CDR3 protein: CASSPPGGGYGGYTF

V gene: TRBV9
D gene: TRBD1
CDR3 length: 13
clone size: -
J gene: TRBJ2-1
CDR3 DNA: TGTGCCAGCAGCCCGGACAGGTACAATGAGCAGTTCTTC
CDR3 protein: CASSPDRYNEQFF